This T cell receptor beta chain emerged from a study of cytomegalovirus exposure and HLA in healthy donors. Overall study results and limits: High specificity and sensitivity for cytomegalovirus status were reported for the classifier. As confirmed in vitro, a few CMV-associated chains were specific for CMV antigens.

About this clone: Its specificity is unknown.

CDR3 length: 14 residues. The V gene's germline CDR1 is MNHNY and CDR2 SVGAGI (reference sequence). The ends were cut back, 2 bases at V and 2 bases at J, with 10 bases in the middle. Primers included in the PCR were 60 Vbeta and 13 Jbeta primers. Some clones are missing from TCRdb's copy, which holds only in-frame ones; the method was immunoSEQ multiplex PCR. The sample includes some 90,000 clones, roughly 80% of them seen just once. Sequenced: PBMCs. The receptor was derived from a boy between 10 and 17 years old in good health and CMV-seronegative. The chain uses TRBV6-6 and TRBJ2-7; D remains unclear. CDR3 in amino acids: CASSYGPGPYEQYF. The CDR3 nucleotides read TGTGCCAGCAGTTACGGTCCAGGCCCCTACGAGCAGTACTTC.